Each of the 9 T cell receptor beta chains below was sequenced from the same sample in a study of T cell responses to AZD1222 COVID-19 vaccine. Produced via immunoSEQ multiplex PCR; TCRdb's table is partial and in-frame only. The sample has around 160,000 clones, approximately 94% seen once. This sample comprised peripheral blood, obtained on day 0 of AZD1222 vaccination. Source of these receptors: an adult in good health.

The rearrangement links TRBV7-9 to TRBJ2-7; no firm D call. Between the trimmed V and J ends, which lost 4 bases and 4 bases, there was a span of 11 bases. The CDR3 covers 13 residues. Germline CDR1 SEHNR, CDR2 FQNEAQ (reference sequence). The CDR3 nucleotides read TGTGCCAGCAGCTCAGGACGATATTACGAGCAGTACTTC. Its protein product is CASSSGRYYEQYF.

A word on this clone: At the DNA level, this CDR3 is encoded by other sequences in the same sample as well. V and J are TRBV5-1 and TRBJ1-1; no clear D. Germline loops: CDR1 SGHRS, CDR2 YFSETQ. The CDR3 extends over 14 amino acids. Trimming removed 0 bases at V and 2 bases at J, with 8 bases between. This CDR3 is CASSLGAANTEAFF. The CDR3 region has the DNA TGCGCCAGCAGCTTGGGTGCCGCTAACACTGAAGCTTTCTTT.

This chain connects TRBV7-6 to TRBJ1-2; D is undetermined. The CDR3 is 13 amino acids. V lost 5 bases and J 5 bases, leaving 12 bases between the germline ends. Germline V gives CDR1 SGHVS, CDR2 FNYEAQ. In nucleotides, the CDR3 is TGTGCCAGCAGCCACGACGGATTTTATGGCTACACCTTC. It translates to CASSHDGFYGYTF.

This clone turned up a few times. The rearrangement links TRBV7-8 to TRBJ2-5; 11 bases align to TRBD1. CDR1 and CDR2 (germline): SGHVS, FQNEAQ. The CDR3 contains 15 residues. V gave up 4 bases and J gave up 5 bases; unmatched junction bases: 6. CDR3 nucleotide sequence: TGTGCCAGCAGCTACCGGACAGGGGGCTTGGAGACCCAGTACTTC. It encodes CASSYRTGGLETQYF.

Remarks on this clone: At one end the junction does not follow the germline gene, possibly because of a read error. The chain employs TRBV3-1 (or the pseudogene TRBV3-2) and TRBJ1-5; D call uncertain. The V gene's germline CDR1 is LGHDT and CDR2 YNNKEL (reference sequence). The CDR3 spans 11 residues. The CDR3 spells CASSQDGSVYF. CDR3 DNA: TGTGCCAGCAGCCAAGATGGTAGTGTGTATTTT.

The chain uses TRBV27 and TRBJ1-1; D is possibly TRBD1 (6 bases). Trimming removed 5 bases from V and 5 bases from J, with 12 bases in between. Germline CDR1 MNHEY, CDR2 SMNVEV (reference sequence). This CDR3 has 13 amino acids. CDR3 region: CASSHRVGTEAFF. The CDR3 nucleotides read TGTGCCAGCAGTCACAGGGTTGGGACTGAAGCTTTCTTT.

The chain employs TRBV18 and TRBJ1-6; D call uncertain. The germline V and J ends were trimmed by 2 bases and 7 bases, with 6 bases remaining between them. The CDR3 runs to 13 residues. The germline gives CDR1 KGHSH, CDR2 LQKENI. DNA for the CDR3: TGTGCCAGCTCACCAAGCCCAAATTCACCCCTCCACTTT. Its protein product is CASSPSPNSPLHF.

The rearrangement links TRBV7-2 to TRBJ1-6; no reliable D call. Trimming took 5 bases from V and 0 from J, leaving 11 bases between them. Looked up from germline, CDR1 is SGHTA and CDR2 is FQGNSA. The CDR3 sequence is 16 residues long. The CDR3 DNA reads TGTGCCAGCAGCCCGTACCAAAGCTCCTATAATTCACCCCTCCACTTT. Translated, it gives CASSPYQSSYNSPLHF.

The chain recombines TRBV3-1 (or the pseudogene TRBV3-2) with TRBJ1-1; D not certain. Germline V gives CDR1 LGHDT, CDR2 YNNKEL (reference sequence). V was cut by 10 bases and J by 4 bases, with 13 bases left in between. This CDR3 spans 12 amino acids. As DNA, the CDR3 is TGTGCCACCCCGTCTTGGAGCACTGAAGCTTTCTTT. Protein sequence: CATPSWSTEAFF.